Here is one T cell receptor (beta chain) with its context. These data are taken from a study of cytomegalovirus exposure and HLA in healthy donors. Here immunoSEQ multiplex PCR was the method, and the copy in TCRdb shows in-frame clones only, minus some. The data show about 76,000 clones, around 95% seen once. The material sequenced was PBMCs. The clonotype comes from a woman aged 18-29 years in good health and CMV-seropositive.

The CDR3 loop reads CASSLYGGDEQYF. The CDR3, as DNA: TGTGCCAGCAGCTTATACGGGGGGGACGAGCAGTACTTC. The chain has TRBV7-2 and TRBJ2-7; 8 bases are shared with TRBD2. CDR1 and CDR2 from the germline V gene are SGHTA and FQGNSA. The CDR3 is 13 amino acids. The V gene end was trimmed by 2 bases and the J gene end by 5 bases; junction bases not matched to a gene: 2. Complete variable domain (other parts from reference TRBV7-2 and TRBJ2-7): GAGVSQSPSNKVTEKGKDVELRCDPISGHTALYWYRQSLGQGLEFLIYFQGNSAPDKSGLPSDRFSAERTGGSVSTLTIQRTQQEDSAVYLCASSLYGGDEQYFGPGTRLTVT.